The present T cell receptor (beta chain) was sequenced within a study of shared clonotypes between healthy human individuals. Study overall: Three plates each covered CD4 naive and memory; CD8 naive two, CD8 memory one.

Findings and limits, study-wide: Naive subsets typically showed greater estimated richness than memory subsets.

Clones were read by immunoSEQ multiplex PCR, and TCRdb kept only the in-frame ones, dropping some. Of a few hundred thousand clones listed, about 65% were seen once; the top ten hold more than 9.5%. For this clone: The antigen remains undetermined.

The receptor comes from a man aged 30-40 years in good health. Material for sequencing was memory CD4+ T cells sorted from blood. The subset: CD45RA-negative fraction.

The CDR3 DNA follows: TGTGCCAGCAGCCGACAGAACACCGGGGAGCTGTTTTTT. Its translation is CASSRQNTGELFF. The J gene is TRBJ2-2, the V gene TRBV7-3; D gene unclear. Between the trimmed V and J ends, which lost 5 bases and 1 base, there was a span of 5 bases. The V gene's germline CDR1 is SGHTA and CDR2 FQGTGA. The CDR3 runs to 13 residues.